The next 12 T cell receptor beta chains were all read from a single sample in a study of Ad26.COV2.S vaccination and SARS-CoV-2 variants. The protocol was immunoSEQ multiplex PCR, while the TCRdb copy is restricted to in-frame clones and leaves out a portion. The sample carries about 180,000 clones, 87% recorded once. The input for sequencing was peripheral blood, taken after recovery from COVID-19. The receptors shown here come from a human donor who had recovered from COVID-19.

The V and J genes are TRBV19 and TRBJ2-2; the D gene could be TRBD1 or TRBD2 (5 bases each). The CDR3 contains 16 residues. V lost 5 bases and J lost 0, with 13 bases in between. Per germline, CDR1 LNHDA and CDR2 SQIVND (reference sequence). The CDR3 DNA follows: TGTGCCAGTAGTGCCCCCCTGGGGGCGAACACCGGGGAGCTGTTTTTT. Protein: CASSAPLGANTGELFF.

The genes are TRBV6-6 and TRBJ1-1, with 7 bases matching TRBD1. Germline trimming cut 6 bases from V and 4 bases from J; bases unmatched to any gene: 5. In germline, CDR1 is MNHNY, CDR2 SVGAGI (reference sequence). CDR3 length: 13 residues. This CDR3 reads CASSPQGSTEAFF. The CDR3 nucleotides read TGTGCCAGCAGCCCACAGGGGTCCACTGAAGCTTTCTTT.

This clone occurred once. The rearrangement links TRBV3-1 (or the pseudogene TRBV3-2) to TRBJ2-5; D is possibly TRBD1 (5 bases). Germline-derived CDR1 and CDR2 are LGHDT and YNNKEL (reference sequence). The germline V and J ends were trimmed by 6 bases and 4 bases, with 9 bases remaining between them. The CDR3 extends over 12 amino acids. The CDR3 sequence: CASSRQLETQYF. CDR3 bases: TGTGCCAGCAGTCGACAGTTAGAGACCCAGTACTTC.

This rearrangement joins TRBV5-1 to TRBJ2-7; D possibly corresponds to TRBD1 (6 bases). CDR1 and CDR2 (germline): SGHRS, YFSETQ. The CDR3 contains 11 residues. V lost 2 bases to trimming and J lost 7 bases, with 7 bases between them. For the CDR3, the DNA is TGCGCCAGCAGCTTACAGGGAGAGCAGTACTTC. Protein: CASSLQGEQYF.

This chain links TRBV7-9 with TRBJ2-1; D is perhaps TRBD1 or TRBD2 (5 bases each). The CDR3 length is 16 residues. From germline, CDR1 is SEHNR and CDR2 FQNEAQ (reference sequence). The V end lost 4 bases, the J end lost 7 bases, and 20 bases lay between the germline ends. The CDR3 coding sequence is TGTGCCAGCAGCTCACCGGGACCGGAAAGGAAAAATGAGCAGTTCTTC. Translating it yields CASSSPGPERKNEQFF. Full variable domain (outside the CDR3, taken from reference TRBV7-9 and TRBJ2-1): DTGVSQNPRHKITKRGQNVTFRCDPISEHNRLYWYRQTLGQGPEFLTYFQNEAQLEKSRLLSDRFSAERPKGSFSTLEIQRTEQGDSAMYLCASSSPGPERKNEQFFGPGTRLTVL.

The chain employs TRBV3-1 (or the pseudogene TRBV3-2) and TRBJ2-1; 11 bases map to TRBD2. The J segment lost 10 bases and the V segment lost 7 bases, leaving 9 bases of the junction unmatched. Per germline, CDR1 LGHDT and CDR2 YNNKEL (reference sequence). The CDR3 runs 14 residues. CDR3 loop: CASTLAGGGSEQFF. CDR3 DNA: TGTGCCAGCACCCTAGCGGGAGGCGGTTCCGAGCAGTTCTTC.

This clone turned up a few times. The chain has TRBV6-1 and TRBJ2-7; 9 bases are shared with TRBD1. After removal of 2 bases from V and 3 bases from J, the junction contained 8 bases not matched to a gene. Germline loops: CDR1 MNHNS, CDR2 SASEGT. CDR3 length: 16 amino acids. CDR3 DNA sequence: TGTGCCAGCAGTGAAACGGGACAGGGTGCTTACTACGAGCAGTACTTC. This codes for CASSETGQGAYYEQYF.

The CDR3 loop reads CASSPSPGLVGYEQYF. DNA for the CDR3: TGTGCCAGCAGTCCATCACCGGGACTAGTAGGCTACGAGCAGTACTTC. The rearrangement links TRBV7-9 to TRBJ2-7; TRBD2 agrees at 8 bases. The trim removed 6 bases at V and 3 bases at J, leaving 13 bases unmatched. The CDR3 covers 16 residues. The germline V gene encodes CDR1 SEHNR and CDR2 FQNEAQ (reference sequence).

The rearrangement joins TRBV3-1 (or the pseudogene TRBV3-2) to TRBJ1-2, with D possibly being TRBD1 (5 bases). Germline CDR1 LGHDT, CDR2 YNNKEL (reference sequence). Deletions cut 4 bases from V and 4 bases from J, with 19 bases between. The CDR3 contains 16 residues. CDR3 region: CASSLLGGQGSYGYTF. Here the CDR3 DNA reads TGTGCCAGCAGCCTCCTTGGTGGGCAGGGCAGCTATGGCTACACCTTC.

V gene TRBV5-1 combines with J gene TRBJ2-7; D is uncertain. The CDR3 spans 14 residues. Trimming took 3 bases from V and 4 from J, leaving 14 bases between them. From germline, CDR1 is SGHRS and CDR2 YFSETQ. CDR3 nucleotides: TGCGCCAGCAGCTCAGGATCTGTCGGGTACGAGCAGTACTTC. It specifies CASSSGSVGYEQYF.

The J gene is TRBJ2-2, the V gene TRBV6-1, with D perhaps matching TRBD2 (5 bases). The CDR3 length is 15 residues. V lost 2 bases, J lost 4 bases, and 11 bases lay in between. CDR1 is MNHNS, CDR2 SASEGT, per germline. The CDR3, as DNA: TGTGCCAGCAGTGAATTCAGAGGGATCACCGGGGAGCTGTTTTTT. This sequence encodes CASSEFRGITGELFF.

The J gene is TRBJ2-1, the V gene TRBV2, with 7 bases identical to TRBD2. Germline lookup yields CDR1 SNHLY and CDR2 FYNNEI. J was trimmed by 9 bases and V by 6 bases; bases with no gene match: 14. This CDR3 has 15 residues. DNA for the CDR3: TGTGCCAGCAGCGCCCCCGGGACTATCCTTTCTGAGCAGTTCTTC. It is translated as CASSAPGTILSEQFF.